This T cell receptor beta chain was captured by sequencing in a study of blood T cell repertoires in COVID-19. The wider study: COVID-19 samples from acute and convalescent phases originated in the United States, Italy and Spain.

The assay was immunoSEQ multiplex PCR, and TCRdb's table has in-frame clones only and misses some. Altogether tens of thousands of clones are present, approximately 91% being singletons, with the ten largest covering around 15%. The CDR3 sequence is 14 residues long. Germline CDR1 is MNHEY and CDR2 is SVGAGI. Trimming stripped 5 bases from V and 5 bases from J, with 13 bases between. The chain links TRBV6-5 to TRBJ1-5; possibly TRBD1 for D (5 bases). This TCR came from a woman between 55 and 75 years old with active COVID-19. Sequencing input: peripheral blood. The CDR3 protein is CASSRQGGDQPQHF. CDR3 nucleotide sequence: TGTGCCAGCAGTCGGCAGGGAGGAGATCAGCCCCAGCATTTT.